The next 21 T cell receptor beta chains were all read from a single sample in a study of Graves' ophthalmopathy and Graves' hyperthyroidism. RNA served as the template for amplifying TCR beta CDR3 regions. HTBI primers served in a first-round RT-PCR, which a second-round multiplex PCR followed. TCRdb reprocessed the multiplex PCR reads with MiXCR, giving one entry per CDR3 protein. This repertoire shows more than 150,000 distinct CDR3 sequences, roughly 37% found once; its top ten account for approximately 6.3%. The material sequenced was peripheral blood. Receptors originate from a woman aged 40 to 49 with Graves' ophthalmopathy.

The genes are TRBV6-1 and TRBJ2-7, with TRBD1 as a possible D gene (6 bases). The CDR3 sequence is 15 residues long. The germline CDR1 and CDR2 sequences are MNHNS and SASEGT. Trimming pared 1 base from V and 7 bases from J, leaving 17 bases between. The CDR3, as DNA: TGTGCCAGCAGTGAAGGGACAGTTGGAGCTGGAGAGCAGTACTTC. This encodes CASSEGTVGAGEQYF.

This chain connects TRBV9 to TRBJ2-7; D gene unclear. Per the germline V gene, CDR1 is SGDLS and CDR2 is YYNGEE. Trimming cost V 3 bases and J 3 bases, with 10 bases left between them. The CDR3 contains 13 residues. CDR3: CASSASLGYEQYF. The CDR3 DNA follows: TGTGCCAGCAGCGCCAGTTTGGGCTACGAGCAGTACTTC.

The sample holds many counts of this clonotype. V and J are TRBV7-9 and TRBJ1-1; a weak D match, TRBD1 (6 bases). Germline V gene sequence: CDR1 SEHNR, CDR2 FQNEAQ (reference sequence). The CDR3 has 14 amino acids. Trimming pared 5 bases from V and 0 bases from J, leaving 10 bases between. Written as DNA, the CDR3 is TGTGCCAGCAGCAGGGGGACACTGAACACTGAAGCTTTCTTT. As protein: CASSRGTLNTEAFF.

This clonotype was recorded at least ten times. The J gene is TRBJ2-3, the V gene TRBV6-1; possibly TRBD1 for D (5 bases). This CDR3 is built from 14 residues. Trimming cost V 5 bases and J 10 bases, with 19 bases left between them. The germline V gene has CDR1 MNHNS and CDR2 SASEGT. The CDR3 DNA reads as TGTGCCAGCAGTCCGAGACGATTAGGGGCTTCGCAGTATTTT. Protein: CASSPRRLGASQYF.

This clonotype was detected ten times or more. The chain uses TRBV7-2 and TRBJ2-2; D tentatively reads TRBD1 or TRBD2 (5 bases each). V was clipped by 5 bases and J by 12 bases, with 10 bases between them. Germline loops: CDR1 SGHTA, CDR2 FQGNSA. The CDR3 is made up of 11 amino acids. The CDR3 protein is CASSAREKLFF. CDR3 sequence (DNA): TGTGCCAGCAGCGCCAGGGAGAAGCTGTTTTTT.

This clonotype was detected ten times or more. The rearrangement uses TRBV28 and TRBJ2-5, with TRBD2 as a possible D gene (5 bases). V lost 2 bases and J 7 bases, leaving 11 bases between the germline ends. Per the germline V gene, CDR1 is MDHEN and CDR2 is SYDVKM. The CDR3 length is 13 residues. The chain's CDR3 is CASSLPGSGTQYF. CDR3 nucleotides: TGTGCCAGCAGTTTACCGGGGTCAGGGACCCAGTACTTC.

This clonotype was counted many times. V gene TRBV7-3 combines with J gene TRBJ2-7; D not certain. The length of the CDR3 is 13 residues. CDR1 SGHTA and CDR2 FQGTGA come from the germline V gene. Trimming took off 2 bases at V and 9 bases at J, with 14 bases between the two ends. The CDR3 reads CASSLGQGKGQYF. The CDR3 DNA follows: TGTGCCAGCAGCTTAGGGCAAGGGAAGGGGCAGTACTTC.

The CDR3 region has the DNA TGTGCCAGCAGATACAGGGCGTTGGGCACTGAAGCTTTCTTT. This sequence encodes CASRYRALGTEAFF. The rearrangement links TRBV6-2 or TRBV6-3 to TRBJ1-1, with D tentatively TRBD1 (6 bases). CDR1 MNHEY and CDR2 SVGEGT come from the germline V gene. V lost 6 bases and J lost 4, with 15 bases in between. This CDR3 is built from 14 residues.

This clonotype was recorded at least ten times. The rearrangement links TRBV27 to TRBJ1-5; 11 bases agree with TRBD1. The CDR3 consists of 18 residues. Trimming at V came to 5 bases and at J to 1 base, leaving 10 bases not matched to a gene. Germline V gene sequence: CDR1 MNHEY, CDR2 SMNVEV (reference sequence). The CDR3 loop reads CASSPWTGGSGSNQPQHF. Written as DNA, the CDR3 is TGTGCCAGCAGTCCGTGGACAGGGGGCTCGGGGAGCAATCAGCCCCAGCATTTT.

The table lists this clonotype with a count of one. The V gene is TRBV6-5, the J gene TRBJ1-1; weak D call: TRBD1 (5 bases). V lost 0 bases and J 3 bases, leaving 11 bases between the germline ends. The CDR3 runs to 15 residues. CDR1 and CDR2 (germline): MNHEY, SVGAGI. CDR3 coding DNA: TGTGCCAGCAGTTACTCGATTAGGGGTGACACTGAAGCTTTCTTT. As protein: CASSYSIRGDTEAFF.

The genes are TRBV29-1 and TRBJ2-5; 7 nucleotides agree with TRBD1. Germline V gene data show CDR1 as SQVTM and CDR2 as ANQGSEA. The CDR3 totals 14 residues. The V and J ends lost 7 bases and 5 bases, in that order; junction bases with no gene match: 13. The CDR3 reads CSAPGTAQWETQYF. CDR3 nucleotides: TGCAGCGCGCCTGGGACAGCCCAATGGGAGACCCAGTACTTC.

The chain employs TRBV6-2 or TRBV6-3 and TRBJ2-7; TRBD1 matches 7 bases. CDR3 length equals 13 residues. The junction had 7 bases not matched to a gene; V was cut back by 6 bases and J by 5 bases. The germline V gene has CDR1 MNHEY and CDR2 SVGEGT. The CDR3, as DNA: TGTGCCAGCAGAACTACAGGGGAAGACGAGCAGTACTTC. Amino acids: CASRTTGEDEQYF.

Many counts were recorded for this clonotype. This chain joins TRBV27 and TRBJ1-6; no clear D. This CDR3 region has 13 residues. Germline lookup yields CDR1 MNHEY and CDR2 SMNVEV (reference sequence). The germline V and J ends were trimmed by 0 bases and 9 bases, with 6 bases remaining between them. DNA of the CDR3: TGTGCCAGCAGTTTATCTAGGGTTTCACCCCTCCACTTT. Residues: CASSLSRVSPLHF.

The chain combines TRBV12-3 or TRBV12-4 with TRBJ1-5; perhaps TRBD1 as D (5 bases). Trimming removed 5 bases from V and 4 bases from J, with 12 bases in between. The CDR3 extends over 14 amino acids. The CDR3 is CASSPRDWNQPQHF. In DNA form, the CDR3 reads TGTGCCAGCAGTCCAAGGGACTGGAATCAGCCCCAGCATTTT.

The V gene is TRBV15, the J gene TRBJ1-1; the D gene is possibly TRBD1 (6 bases). The V and J ends lost 0 bases and 6 bases respectively, with 11 bases between them. The CDR3 has 14 amino acids. The germline V gene encodes CDR1 LNHNV and CDR2 YYDKDF (reference sequence). The CDR3 reads CATSREAGDPEAFF. DNA of the CDR3: TGTGCCACCAGCAGAGAGGCAGGGGATCCTGAAGCTTTCTTT.

This clonotype has a single count. The chain has TRBV11-2 and TRBJ1-3; TRBD1 is a possible D gene (6 bases). The length of the CDR3 is 16 residues. The germline V and J ends were trimmed by 3 bases and 2 bases, with 14 bases remaining between them. Looked up from germline, CDR1 is SGHAT and CDR2 is FQNNGV. Here the CDR3 DNA reads TGTGCCAGCAGCTTTGGGGGGCGCCTACCTGGAAACACCATATATTTT. Translated, it gives CASSFGGRLPGNTIYF. The full variable domain, its missing parts supplied by reference TRBV11-2 and TRBJ1-3, is EAGVAQSPRYKIIEKRQSVAFWCNPISGHATLYWYQQILGQGPKLLIQFQNNGVVDDSQLPKDRFSAERLKGVDSTLKIQPAKLEDSAVYLCASSFGGRLPGNTIYFGEGSWLTVV.

This clonotype was observed at least ten times. The chain is built from TRBV6-2 or TRBV6-3 and TRBJ1-5, with D possibly matching TRBD1 (6 bases). CDR3 length: 16 amino acids. Trimming cost V 6 bases and J 1 base, with 16 bases left between them. The germline V gene encodes CDR1 MNHEY and CDR2 SVGEGT. This CDR3 is CASSVSGGTSNQPQHF. The CDR3 DNA reads TGTGCCAGCAGCGTTTCCGGGGGCACGAGCAATCAGCCCCAGCATTTT.

The count of this clonotype is one. The rearrangement links TRBV5-1 to TRBJ1-2; tentatively, D is TRBD1 (5 bases). Germline V gene sequence: CDR1 SGHRS, CDR2 YFSETQ. Trimming removed 7 bases from V and 2 bases from J, with 15 bases in between. The CDR3 has 14 amino acids. The CDR3 loop is CASHPGDRNYGYTF. The DNA for the CDR3 is TGCGCCAGCCACCCGGGGGACCGAAACTATGGCTACACCTTC.

This clonotype was counted many times. The genes are TRBV28 and TRBJ1-6; D remains unclear. Germline CDR1 reads MDHEN; CDR2 reads SYDVKM. V was pared by 4 bases and J by 0 bases, with 10 bases between. The CDR3 has 16 amino acids. This CDR3 is CASSSTVSSYNSPLHF. The CDR3 nucleotides read TGTGCCAGCAGTTCCACAGTTTCCTCCTATAATTCACCCCTCCACTTT. The full variable domain, with the rest looked up from reference TRBV28 and TRBJ1-6, is DVKVTQSSRYLVKRTGEKVFLECVQDMDHENMFWYRQDPGLGLRLIYFSYDVKMKEKGDIPEGYSVSREKKERFSLILESASTNQTSMYLCASSSTVSSYNSPLHFGNGTRLTVT.

Notes on this clonotype: The junction shows a germline mismatch at one end, possibly a read error. The J gene is TRBJ1-1, the V gene TRBV27; TRBD1 matches at 7 bases. Per the germline V gene, CDR1 is MNHEY and CDR2 is SMNVEV (reference sequence). There are 15 residues in the CDR3. The CDR3 DNA reads as TGTGCTAGCAGGCGAGAACAGGGGCGAATAACTGAAGCTTTCTTT. Its translation is CASRREQGRITEAFF.

This rearrangement joins TRBV6-5 to TRBJ1-1; 9 nucleotides line up with TRBD1. This CDR3 region has 16 residues. Germline V gene data show CDR1 as MNHEY and CDR2 as SVGAGI. The V gene end was trimmed by 3 bases and the J gene end by 0 bases; junction bases not matched to a gene: 5. CDR3 sequence (DNA): TGTGCCAGCAGTTATGGCGGGACAGGGATGAACACTGAAGCTTTCTTT. Translated, it gives CASSYGGTGMNTEAFF.